This is a list of T cell receptor beta chains from one sample in a study of circulating CD8 cells and anti-PD-1 response in melanoma. In TCRdb, the reads were re-called with MiXCR into one record per CDR3 protein. The sample consists of some 410 distinct CDR3 sequences, approximately 6.3% of them appearing once. The specimen comprised CD8+ T cells from PBMCs, sampled at baseline or after one month of anti-PD-1 therapy (not recorded which). The source of these receptors is a human donor with melanoma. Both conserved end residues are part of each CDR3. D genes are given only for firm matches. Expanded clones get a size class; other rows say once, few or many, or leave the size out.

clone_size | j_call | v_call | d_call | cdr3_aa | cdr3_nt
few | TRBJ1-5 | TRBV2 | NA | CASSSTFDSNQPQHF | TGTGCCAGCAGTTCGACCTTTGATAGCAATCAGCCCCAGCATTTT
medium-sized | TRBJ1-1 | TRBV5-4 | NA | CASSLRQTGNTEAFF | TGTGCCAGCAGCTTGAGACAGACCGGGAACACTGAAGCTTTCTTT
large | TRBJ2-5 | TRBV7-9 | NA | CASSLASKETQYF | TGTGCCAGCAGCTTAGCCAGCAAAGAGACCCAGTACTTC
medium-sized | TRBJ2-5 | TRBV5-4 | TRBD1 | CASRPGTEETQYF | TGTGCCAGCAGACCTGGGACAGAAGAGACCCAGTACTTC
large | TRBJ2-1 | TRBV2 | TRBD2 | CASSGTSGGNEQFF | TGTGCCAGCAGCGGGACTAGCGGGGGCAATGAGCAGTTCTTC
medium-sized | TRBJ2-7 | TRBV19 | NA | CASSMVGEPNEQYF | TGTGCCAGTAGTATGGTGGGGGAGCCGAACGAGCAGTACTTC
few | TRBJ2-1 | TRBV7-2 | NA | CASSLGQHNEQFF | TGTGCCAGCAGCTTAGGACAGCACAATGAGCAGTTCTTC
few | TRBJ2-3 | TRBV28 | NA | CASSFLQGTDTQYF | TGTGCCAGCAGTTTCCTTCAGGGCACAGATACGCAGTATTTT
medium-sized | TRBJ2-3 | TRBV19 | NA | CASSMPGGPDTQYF | TGTGCCAGTAGTATGCCAGGAGGACCAGATACGCAGTATTTT
large | TRBJ2-1 | TRBV24-1 | NA | CATSGDYYNEQFF | TGTGCCACCTCGGGGGATTATTACAATGAGCAGTTCTTC
large | TRBJ2-2 | TRBV30 | NA | CAWSESGAGELFF | TGTGCCTGGAGTGAGAGTGGTGCCGGGGAGCTGTTTTTT
large | TRBJ2-4 | TRBV7-2 | TRBD2 | CASSLEGVSGGYFGTKNIQYF | TGTGCCAGCAGCTTAGAAGGCGTTAGCGGGGGGTATTTCGGAACCAAAAACATTCAGTACTTC
large | TRBJ2-3 | TRBV7-3 | TRBD2 | CASRSTSGGLDTQYF | TGTGCCAGCAGGTCGACTAGCGGGGGTTTGGATACGCAGTATTTT
large | TRBJ2-1 | TRBV7-6 | NA | CASSPQLASSYNEQFF | TGTGCCAGCAGCCCGCAACTAGCTTCGTCCTACAATGAGCAGTTCTTC
large | TRBJ2-5 | TRBV23-1 | NA | CASRGRLPFDQETQYF | TGCGCCAGCAGGGGTCGACTGCCCTTCGACCAAGAGACCCAGTACTTC
large | TRBJ1-2 | TRBV11-2 | NA | CASIGYRDGVLDGYTF | TGTGCCAGCATCGGATACCGGGACGGAGTTCTGGATGGCTACACCTTC
large | TRBJ2-1 | TRBV20-1 | TRBD2 | CSARGTSGGIGGYNEQFF | TGCAGTGCTAGAGGCACTAGCGGGGGAATAGGTGGCTACAATGAGCAGTTCTTC
medium-sized | TRBJ2-5 | TRBV24-1 | NA | CATSDWTEGETQYF | TGTGCCACCAGTGATTGGACGGAGGGAGAGACCCAGTACTTC
large | TRBJ1-1 | TRBV12-3/TRBV12-4 | TRBD1 | CASKEGAMGTEAFF | TGTGCCAGTAAGGAGGGGGCGATGGGGACTGAAGCTTTCTTT
large | TRBJ2-3 | TRBV29-1 | NA | CSMSTDTQYF | TGCAGCATGAGCACAGATACGCAGTATTTT
large | TRBJ2-2 | TRBV4-1 | NA | CASSQEAGELFF | TGCGCCAGCAGCCAAGAAGCCGGGGAGCTGTTTTTT
large | TRBJ1-2 | TRBV6-6 | NA | CASSYSIGYTF | TGTGCCAGCAGTTACTCGATTGGCTACACCTTC
large | TRBJ2-7 | TRBV19 | TRBD1 | CASSSWDRKAFYF | TGTGCCAGTAGTTCCTGGGACAGGAAGGCGTTTTATTTC
few | TRBJ2-7 | TRBV5-5 | NA | CASSHESYERYF | TGTGCCAGCAGCCACGAATCCTACGAGCGGTACTTC
large | TRBJ2-7 | TRBV2 | TRBD2 | CASSERGALVHEQYF | TGTGCCAGCAGTGAGCGGGGGGCCCTGGTGCACGAGCAGTACTTC
large | TRBJ2-2 | TRBV4-2 | TRBD1 | CASSQGFTGEHGELFF | TGTGCCAGCAGCCAAGGGTTTACAGGGGAGCACGGGGAGCTGTTTTTT
large | TRBJ2-1 | TRBV6-5 | NA | CASSISQGWGNEQFF | TGTGCCAGCAGTATATCACAGGGCTGGGGCAATGAGCAGTTCTTC
medium-sized | TRBJ1-1 | TRBV19 | NA | CASKTGIAEAFF | TGTGCCAGCAAGACGGGGATCGCTGAAGCTTTCTTT
large | TRBJ2-2 | TRBV5-5 | TRBD1 | CASRDRGPGELFF | TGTGCCAGCCGGGACAGGGGGCCCGGGGAGCTGTTTTTT
large | TRBJ2-3 | TRBV6-6 | TRBD1 | CASSYVQGADTQYF | TGTGCCAGCAGTTACGTGCAGGGGGCGGATACGCAGTATTTT
medium-sized | TRBJ2-3 | TRBV13 | TRBD2 | CASSPLAGTDTQYF | TGTGCCAGCAGCCCACTAGCGGGGACAGATACGCAGTATTTT
NA | TRBJ2-3 | TRBV6-6 | TRBD1 | CATWQGQGYDTQYF | TGTGCCACGTGGCAGGGACAGGGTTATGATACGCAGTATTTT
NA | TRBJ2-1 | TRBV20-1 | TRBD1 | CSARDPGTGGGEQFF | TGCAGTGCTAGAGATCCCGGGACAGGGGGAGGTGAGCAGTTCTTC
once | TRBJ1-2 | TRBV30 | NA | CAWRAVPDRIRHGYTF | TGTGCCTGGAGGGCAGTCCCGGACCGGATTAGGCATGGCTACACCTTT
few | TRBJ2-1 | TRBV16 | TRBD2 | CASSGGGTNEQFF | TGTGCCAGCAGCGGCGGGGGAACGAATGAGCAGTTCTTC